This is a list of T cell receptor beta chains from one sample in a study of blood T cell repertoires in COVID-19. The data were produced by immunoSEQ multiplex PCR, yet TCRdb's version contains in-frame clones alone and is incomplete. The table has just over 250,000 clones, around 92% seen once. The source material was peripheral blood. The receptors here all came from a person under 35 with COVID-19, enrolled during active disease. Each CDR3 is given with its conserved first and last residue. The order of the fields is V gene, J gene, clone size, D gene, CDR3 protein, CDR3 DNA. D genes are given only for firm matches. Only part of the rows carry a size: once, few, many, or a class if the clone is expanded.

>TRBV2|TRBJ2-7|once|TRBD2
CASAAGGRYEQYF
TGTGCCAGCGCGGCGGGGGGCAGGTACGAGCAGTACTTC
>TRBV6-2/TRBV6-3|TRBJ2-1|NA|NA
CASSYPRGQLLHNEQFF
TGTGCCAGCAGTTACCCACGAGGACAGCTCCTCCACAATGAGCAGTTCTTC
>TRBV27|TRBJ1-5|NA|NA
CASSLSVNQPQHF
TGTGCCAGCAGTTTATCCGTCAATCAGCCCCAGCATTTT
>TRBV9|TRBJ1-2|once|NA
CASSVSGRQETHGYTF
TGTGCCAGCAGCGTGTCCGGCCGACAGGAAACCCATGGCTACACCTTC
>TRBV5-1|TRBJ1-4|NA|NA
CASSLQGPPTNEKLFF
TGCGCCAGCAGCTTGCAGGGGCCCCCAACTAATGAAAAACTGTTTTTT
>TRBV4-2|TRBJ2-3|NA|TRBD2
CASSQLAGVADTQYF
TGTGCCAGCAGCCAGTTAGCGGGAGTCGCAGATACGCAGTATTTT
>TRBV4-1|TRBJ2-2|once|NA
CASSPNPSSTGELFF
TGCGCCAGCAGCCCCAACCCCTCTAGCACCGGGGAGCTGTTTTTT
>TRBV19|TRBJ2-5|NA|TRBD2
CASRLLAGGPETQYF
TGTGCCAGTAGACTACTAGCGGGAGGTCCGGAGACCCAGTACTTC
>TRBV9|TRBJ2-7|NA|NA
CASSVTIGSYEQYF
TGTGCCAGCAGCGTTACTATAGGCTCCTACGAGCAGTACTTC
>TRBV4-3|TRBJ1-4|NA|NA
CASSQNPDSTGEKLFF
TGCGCCAGCAGCCAAAACCCGGACTCTACGGGAGAAAAACTGTTTTTT
>TRBV12-3/TRBV12-4|TRBJ1-2|NA|TRBD1
CASSGTGDYGYTF
TGTGCCAGCAGTGGGACAGGGGATTATGGCTACACCTTC
>TRBV7-2|TRBJ1-5|NA|NA
CASSFRGGDQPQHF
TGTGCCAGCAGCTTTAGAGGGGGGGATCAGCCCCAGCATTTT
>TRBV3-1/TRBV3-2|TRBJ2-7|NA|NA
CASSQVTQGEQYF
TGTGCCAGCAGCCAAGTTACTCAGGGGGAGCAGTACTTC
>TRBV27|TRBJ1-2|NA|NA
CASSPRPPILATF
TGTGCCAGCAGTCCGCGGCCGCCGATCTTAGCCACCTTC
>TRBV28|TRBJ1-1|NA|NA
CASSFSGTTEAFF
TGTGCCAGCAGTTTTTCGGGTACCACTGAAGCTTTCTTT
>TRBV12-3/TRBV12-4|TRBJ2-5|NA|NA
CASSLNFQETQYF
TGTGCCAGCAGTTTGAACTTTCAAGAGACCCAGTACTTC
>TRBV19|TRBJ2-7|NA|TRBD1
CASSMGTGTPYEQYF
TGTGCCAGTAGTATGGGGACAGGGACTCCCTACGAGCAGTACTTC
>TRBV27|TRBJ2-3|NA|NA
CASSLGLTDTQYF
TGTGCCAGCAGTTTGGGACTTACAGATACGCAGTATTTT
>TRBV7-2|TRBJ2-7|NA|TRBD2
CASSTWTSGSSEQYF
TGTGCCAGCAGCACCTGGACTAGCGGGAGTAGCGAGCAGTACTTC
>TRBV6-2/TRBV6-3|TRBJ2-3|NA|NA
CASSYGGHQKDTQYF
TGTGCCAGCAGTTACGGGGGACACCAGAAAGATACGCAGTATTTT
>TRBV18|TRBJ1-2|NA|TRBD1
CASSPWTGANSNYGYTF
TGTGCCAGCTCACCTTGGACAGGGGCCAATTCTAACTATGGCTACACCTTC
>TRBV27|TRBJ2-1|NA|TRBD2
CASSGGVEQFF
TGTGCCAGCAGCGGGGGGGTTGAGCAGTTCTTC
>TRBV4-1|TRBJ2-2|NA|TRBD2
CASSPVIAGVSTGELFF
TGCGCCAGCAGCCCAGTAATAGCGGGAGTTAGCACCGGGGAGCTGTTTTTT
>TRBV7-8|TRBJ2-7|once|TRBD2
CASTAAGGFGEQYF
TGTGCCAGCACCGCAGCGGGAGGGTTTGGTGAGCAGTACTTC
>TRBV28|TRBJ1-4|NA|NA
CASNFDQIRGEKLFF
TGTGCCAGCAATTTTGATCAGATCCGGGGAGAAAAACTGTTTTTT
>TRBV6-5|TRBJ1-1|once|TRBD1
CASSYNRDSEAFF
TGTGCCAGCAGTTATAACCGGGACAGTGAAGCTTTCTTT
>TRBV6-6|TRBJ1-1|once|TRBD1
CASTWTGTNTEAFF
TGTGCCAGCACCTGGACAGGGACGAACACTGAAGCTTTCTTT
>TRBV10-3|TRBJ1-2|NA|TRBD1
CAVGRGQNYGYTF
TGTGCCGTGGGAAGGGGACAGAACTATGGCTACACCTTC
>TRBV19|TRBJ1-5|NA|NA
CASSITTGSNQPQHF
TGTGCCAGTAGTATCACGACAGGTTCCAATCAGCCCCAGCATTTT
>TRBV9|TRBJ2-2|NA|NA
CASRSGDYNTGELFF
TGTGCCAGCAGATCAGGGGACTACAACACCGGGGAGCTGTTTTTT
>TRBV7-8|TRBJ2-5|NA|NA
CASRPYRDGETQYF
TGTGCCAGCAGACCTTACAGGGATGGAGAGACCCAGTACTTC
>TRBV7-3|TRBJ2-5|NA|TRBD1
CASSLTGGGETQYF
TGTGCCAGCAGCTTAACAGGGGGCGGGGAGACCCAGTACTTC
>TRBV6-1|TRBJ1-2|NA|NA
CASSEGYYGYTF
TGTGCCAGCAGTGAGGGCTACTATGGCTACACCTTC
>TRBV3-1/TRBV3-2|TRBJ1-1|NA|NA
CASSAIPGGQGEAFF
TGTGCCAGCAGCGCCATTCCCGGGGGGCAAGGTGAAGCTTTCTTT
>TRBV7-3|TRBJ2-5|NA|NA
CASSRGSQETQYF
TGTGCCAGCAGCCGCGGCTCCCAAGAGACCCAGTACTTC
>TRBV12-3/TRBV12-4|TRBJ2-6|NA|NA
CASSPGGANVLTF
TGTGCCAGCAGTCCGGGGGGGGCCAACGTCCTGACTTTC
>TRBV10-3|TRBJ2-1|NA|NA
CAITGRGSYNEQFF
TGTGCCATCACCGGCAGAGGCTCCTACAATGAGCAGTTCTTC
>TRBV2|TRBJ1-1|NA|NA
CASSQGPEAFF
TGTGCCAGCAGTCAGGGGCCTGAAGCTTTCTTT
>TRBV25-1|TRBJ1-2|NA|NA
CASSESGTRLPLLF
TGTGCCAGCAGTGAATCTGGGACAAGACTCCCGTTACTCTTC
>TRBV13|TRBJ2-3|NA|TRBD1
CASSLEGAGTDTQYF
TGTGCCAGCAGCTTAGAGGGGGCCGGCACAGATACGCAGTATTTT
>TRBV7-3|TRBJ1-6|few|NA
CASSLHRNSPLHF
TGTGCCAGCAGCTTACACAGGAATTCACCCCTCCACTTT